The 18 T cell receptor beta chains presented below share a single source sample, sequenced in a study of identical twins' blood T cells (dated by TCRdb to the early 2010s). The library was built by means of 5' RACE. Data came from an Illumina Genome Analyzer IIx. Clones were called with MiXCR by TCRdb after fastp trimmed the public reads at Q25, and only in-frame beta chains were retained. Rows are combined by CDR3 protein, so each entry shows the most common genes and DNA. The sample profile shows 400,000 or so distinct CDR3 sequences; over 25% of them were found once. More than 5.5% of the sample goes to the ten largest clones. Sequencing was done on a sample of PBMCs. These receptors were taken from a woman aged 18-49 years in good health.

This clonotype was seen ten or more times. V and J are TRBV9 and TRBJ2-1; no firm D call. The CDR3 has 14 residues. V was trimmed by 3 bases and J by 6 bases, leaving 13 bases between them. CDR1 is SGDLS, CDR2 YYNGEE, per germline. The CDR3 loop reads CASSDETRFNEQFF. CDR3 DNA sequence: TGTGCCAGCAGCGACGAAACCCGATTCAATGAGCAGTTCTTC.

This clonotype was seen more than once but under ten times. The chain combines TRBV3-1 with TRBJ1-1; no definite D call. CDR1 and CDR2 (germline): LGHDT, YNNKEL (reference sequence). V was trimmed by 5 bases and J by 1 base, leaving 11 bases between them. The CDR3 has 14 amino acids. The CDR3 protein is CASSYRTGNTEAFF. The CDR3 DNA sequence: TGTGCCAGCAGCTACCGGACTGGGAACACTGAAGCTTTCTTT.

This clonotype was counted ten times or more. This chain links TRBV5-1 with TRBJ1-3, with 7 nucleotides matching TRBD1. The V segment lost 5 bases and the J segment 2 bases; nucleotides outside the gene matches: 13. The CDR3 consists of 17 residues. Looked up from germline, CDR1 is SGHRS and CDR2 is YFSETQ. CDR3 sequence reads: CASSTQGVLSTGNTIYF. CDR3 nucleotides: TGCGCCAGCAGTACCCAGGGGGTTTTGAGCACTGGAAACACCATATATTTT.

This clonotype was seen only a few times. The chain combines TRBV7-2 with TRBJ1-2, with unresolved D. CDR1 SGHTA and CDR2 FQGNSA come from the germline V gene. This CDR3 is 13 amino acids long. V lost 5 bases and J 5 bases, leaving 12 bases between the germline ends. The CDR3 DNA reads TGTGCCAGCAGCCCCGGGCGGCAATATGGCTACACCTTC. This gives the protein CASSPGRQYGYTF.

This clonotype was observed a handful of times. The chain is built from TRBV9 and TRBJ1-1, with D unresolved. Germline V gene data show CDR1 as SGDLS and CDR2 as YYNGEE. V lost 0 bases and J lost 1, with 4 bases in between. CDR3 length: 13 amino acids. Written as DNA, the CDR3 is TGTGCCAGCAGCGTAGCACAGAACACTGAAGCTTTCTTT. Its translation is CASSVAQNTEAFF.

This clonotype was detected ten times or more. V and J are TRBV12-3 or TRBV12-4 and TRBJ1-5; no clear D. This CDR3 spans 12 amino acids. The V end lost 3 bases, the J end lost 6 bases, and 6 bases lay between the germline ends. The DNA of the CDR3 is TGTGCCAGCAGTTTTGCGAGTCAGCCCCAGCATTTT. Its protein is CASSFASQPQHF.

This clonotype was seen a handful of times. V is TRBV6-2 or TRBV6-3 and J is TRBJ2-1; D call uncertain. Trimming pared 4 bases from V and 8 bases from J, leaving 9 bases between. CDR3 length: 12 residues. Germline V CDR1 and CDR2: MNHEY, SVGEGT. CDR3 DNA sequence: TGTGCCAGCAGTTCCTCTAGTTATGAGCAGTTCTTC. It encodes CASSSSSYEQFF.

The CDR3 region is CASSLGVGGNNEQFF. Here the CDR3 DNA reads TGTGCCAGCAGCCTTGGGGTTGGAGGGAACAATGAGCAGTTCTTC. The rearrangement links TRBV6-4 to TRBJ2-1; D perhaps matches TRBD2 (6 bases). Germline values: CDR1 MRHNA, CDR2 SNTAGT. V lost 6 bases, J lost 5 bases, and 17 bases lay in between. The CDR3 loop spans 15 amino acids.

The chain joins TRBV20-1 to TRBJ1-1; D is perhaps TRBD1 (6 bases). Trimming left V 7 bases short and J 1 base short, with 13 bases between. The germline V gene encodes CDR1 DFQATT and CDR2 SNEGSKA (reference sequence). The CDR3 runs 13 residues. The CDR3 nucleotides are TGCAGTGTCCCACAGGGACCGAACACTGAAGCTTTCTTT. It yields the protein CSVPQGPNTEAFF.

In the case of this clonotype: The junction differs from germline at one of its ends, possibly a read error. CDR3 residues: CAGSQDVDTEALF. The CDR3 DNA reads as TGCGCCGGCAGCCAAGATGTTGACACCGAAGCTTTATTT. The chain employs TRBV4-3 and TRBJ1-1; D is unclear. This CDR3 region has 13 residues. Germline CDR1 reads LGHNA; CDR2 reads YSLEER.

This clonotype has just a few counts. The gene calls are TRBV7-9 and TRBJ1-1; D may be TRBD1 (6 bases). The germline V and J ends were trimmed by 5 bases and 1 base, with 11 bases remaining between them. Germline loops: CDR1 SEHNR, CDR2 FQNEAQ (reference sequence). The CDR3 runs 14 residues. The CDR3 DNA follows: TGTGCCAGCAGCCCGTACAGGGAGAACACTGAAGCTTTCTTT. Translating it yields CASSPYRENTEAFF. Looking up the rest from reference TRBV7-9 and TRBJ1-1 gives the full variable domain: DTGVSQNPRHKITKRGQNVTFRCDPISEHNRLYWYRQTLGQGPEFLTYFQNEAQLEKSRLLSDRFSAERPKGSFSTLEIQRTEQGDSAMYLCASSPYRENTEAFFGQGTRLTVV.

The rearrangement uses TRBV29-1 and TRBJ1-1; D is possibly TRBD1 (5 bases). The CDR3 extends over 11 amino acids. Germline assignment: CDR1 SQVTM and CDR2 ANQGSEA. V lost 5 bases to trimming and J lost 8 bases, with 12 bases between them. The CDR3 loop is CSVPGGGEAFF. The CDR3 DNA reads as TGCAGCGTTCCTGGGGGGGGGGAAGCTTTCTTT. Looking up the rest from reference TRBV29-1 and TRBJ1-1 gives the full variable domain: SAVISQKPSRDICQRGTSLTIQCQVDSQVTMMFWYRQQPGQSLTLIATANQGSEATYESGFVIDKFPISRPNLTFSTLTVSNMSPEDSSIYLCSVPGGGEAFFGQGTRLTVV.

The table lists this clonotype with many counts. J is TRBJ1-1 and V is TRBV10-3, with 8 bases that match TRBD1. In germline, CDR1 is ENHRY, CDR2 SYGVKD. This CDR3 is built from 13 residues. Germline trimming cut 10 bases from V and 5 bases from J; bases unmatched to any gene: 9. CDR3 nucleotides: TGTGCCACCCGAGGACAGGGAGGGACTGAAGCTTTCTTT. Amino acids: CATRGQGGTEAFF.

In its sample, this clonotype was seen a few times. The V call is TRBV20-1, the J call TRBJ2-7; TRBD2 is a possible D gene (5 bases). The V gene's germline CDR1 is DFQATT and CDR2 SNEGSKA (reference sequence). Trimming took 3 bases from V and 4 from J, leaving 10 bases between them. The CDR3 has 12 amino acids. CDR3 sequence: CSASHGGYEQYF. As DNA, the CDR3 is TGCAGTGCTAGTCACGGAGGATACGAGCAGTACTTC.

This clonotype came up a few times. V is TRBV24-1 and J is TRBJ2-1; TRBD1 agrees at 8 bases. CDR1 is KGHDR and CDR2 is SFDVKD in the germline V gene. V shed 2 bases and J 7 bases; nucleotides not matched to a gene: 9. The length of the CDR3 is 16 residues. The CDR3 region is CATSDSGQGTGNEQFF. CDR3 nucleotide sequence: TGTGCCACCAGTGATTCCGGACAGGGTACCGGAAATGAGCAGTTCTTC.

V usage is TRBV10-3 and J usage is TRBJ2-5; 9 bases are shared with TRBD2. From germline, CDR1 is ENHRY and CDR2 SYGVKD. V shed 6 bases and J 5 bases; nucleotides not matched to a gene: 10. This CDR3 contains 15 residues. DNA for the CDR3: TGTGCCATCAGGGCCGGGACTAGCTTATCGGAGACCCAGTACTTC. It is translated as CAIRAGTSLSETQYF.

This clonotype was recorded a few times. The V call is TRBV5-4, the J call TRBJ2-5; 9 nucleotides align to TRBD1. This CDR3 comprises 16 residues. V lost 5 bases, J lost 3 bases, and 11 bases stayed unmatched. From germline, CDR1 is SGHNT and CDR2 YYREEE (reference sequence). CDR3 nucleotide sequence: TGTGCCAGCAGTTTTGACCGGGACAGGGCCAAAGAGACCCAGTACTTC. Its translation is CASSFDRDRAKETQYF.

This clonotype was recorded many times. The chain recombines TRBV3-1 with TRBJ2-7; D not certain. Trimming stripped 1 base from V and 4 bases from J, with 2 bases between. Germline CDR1 LGHDT, CDR2 YNNKEL (reference sequence). This CDR3 has 11 amino acids. The CDR3 nucleotides read TGTGCCAGCAGCCAAGGGTACGAGCAGTACTTC. Its protein product is CASSQGYEQYF.